The source of this T cell receptor (beta chain) is a study of shared clonotypes between healthy human individuals. Replicate PCRs run on sorted subsets employed approximately 0.2 ug DNA, approximately 30,000 T cell genomes. Sequenced by immunoSEQ multiplex PCR; TCRdb stores in-frame clones only, minus some. The data contain over a million clones, roughly 95% of them singletons. Study observations and caveats: For naive CD4 cells, 5% to 6.5% of clonotypes were shared across a handful of donors.

The donor population consisted of healthy HIV-negative adults with no recent acute infections or vaccinations. Only Caucasian adults living in Nashville, Tennessee served as donors. The J segment lost 7 bases and the V segment lost 4 bases, leaving 6 bases of the junction unmatched. Germline V gene sequence: CDR1 LGHNA, CDR2 YNFKEQ. This CDR3 is built from 13 residues. As regards this clone: Its antigen remains unknown.

The sequence was collected from a man between 25 and 39 years old in good health. Material for sequencing was naive CD4+ T cells sorted from blood. Subset indicated: CD45RA+ positively selected. The J gene is TRBJ2-7, the V gene TRBV4-2, with 8 bases fitting TRBD2. The CDR3 here is CASSPREGVEQYF. DNA for the CDR3: TGTGCCAGCAGCCCTCGGGAGGGGGTTGAGCAGTACTTC.